This T cell receptor beta chain emerged from a study of cytomegalovirus exposure and HLA in healthy donors. V was cut by 6 bases and J by 3 bases, with 18 bases left in between. This CDR3 is 15 amino acids long. The V gene's germline CDR1 is SGHNT and CDR2 YYREEE (reference sequence). It was with 60 Vbeta and 13 Jbeta primers that the PCR ran. Sequencing was performed with immunoSEQ multiplex PCR; in TCRdb, only in-frame clones are kept and a portion is missing. The table lists about 190,000 clones, over 70% of them singletons, with approximately 3.1% in the top ten. The source material was PBMCs. The chain is built from TRBV5-4 and TRBJ1-1, with D possibly TRBD1 on 5 matching bases. The sequence was collected from a woman in her thirties in good health and CMV-seropositive. The DNA for the CDR3 is TGTGCCAGCACCCTGGCGGGGGGGAAGGACACTGAAGCTTTCTTT. Translated, it gives CASTLAGGKDTEAFF.